The clone carrying this T cell receptor (beta chain) was observed at least ten times. No antigen is known for it. TCRdb redid the calling of the multiplex PCR reads with MiXCR, one entry per CDR3 protein. The table has some 130,000 distinct CDR3 sequences, nearly 20% seen once. The lymph nodes were axillary draining lymph nodes from breast cancer patients. The data belong to a study of breast tumors, draining lymph nodes, adjacent tissues. General study findings and limits: Tumor TCR diversity was below lymph nodes but above nontumor tissue.

The receptor was derived from a female donor with breast cancer. Some clones in this sample may be carry-over from other donors' samples. What was sequenced was axillary lymph node tissue.

CDR3 sequence: CASSYSGGRTETQYF. Here the CDR3 DNA reads TGTGCCAGCAGTTACTCTGGGGGTAGGACCGAGACCCAGTACTTC. The chain carries TRBV6-5 and TRBJ2-5, with D possibly being TRBD1 or TRBD2 (5 bases each). CDR3 size: 15 residues. CDR1 is MNHEY and CDR2 is SVGAGI in the germline V gene. Deletions cut 0 bases from V and 5 bases from J, with 13 bases between.